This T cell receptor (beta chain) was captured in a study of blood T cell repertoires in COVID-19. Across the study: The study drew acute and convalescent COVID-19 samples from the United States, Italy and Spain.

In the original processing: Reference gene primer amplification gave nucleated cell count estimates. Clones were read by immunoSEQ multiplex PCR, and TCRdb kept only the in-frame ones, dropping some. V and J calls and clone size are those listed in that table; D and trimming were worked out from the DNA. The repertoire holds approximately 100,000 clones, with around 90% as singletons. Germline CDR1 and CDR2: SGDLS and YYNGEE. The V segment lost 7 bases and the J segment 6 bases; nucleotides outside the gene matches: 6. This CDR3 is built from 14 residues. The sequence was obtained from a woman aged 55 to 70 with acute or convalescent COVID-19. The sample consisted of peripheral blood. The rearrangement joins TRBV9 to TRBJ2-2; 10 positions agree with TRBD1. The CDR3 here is CASRMDRGAGELFF. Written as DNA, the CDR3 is TGTGCCAGCCGGATGGACAGGGGGGCCGGGGAGCTGTTTTTT.